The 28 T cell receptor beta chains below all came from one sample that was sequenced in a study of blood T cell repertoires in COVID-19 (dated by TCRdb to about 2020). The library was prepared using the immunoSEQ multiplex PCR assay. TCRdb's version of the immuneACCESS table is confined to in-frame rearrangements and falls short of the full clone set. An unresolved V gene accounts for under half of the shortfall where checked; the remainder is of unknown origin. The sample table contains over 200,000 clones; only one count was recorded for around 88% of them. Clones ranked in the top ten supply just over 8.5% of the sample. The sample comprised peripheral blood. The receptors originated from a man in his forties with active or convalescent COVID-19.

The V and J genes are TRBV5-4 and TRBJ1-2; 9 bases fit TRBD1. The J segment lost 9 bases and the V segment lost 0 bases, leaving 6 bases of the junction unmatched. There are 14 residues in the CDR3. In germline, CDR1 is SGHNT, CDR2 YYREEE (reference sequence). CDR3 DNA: TGTGCCAGCAGCTTGGAGACAGGGGGAGGTAGCTACACCTTC. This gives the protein CASSLETGGGSYTF.

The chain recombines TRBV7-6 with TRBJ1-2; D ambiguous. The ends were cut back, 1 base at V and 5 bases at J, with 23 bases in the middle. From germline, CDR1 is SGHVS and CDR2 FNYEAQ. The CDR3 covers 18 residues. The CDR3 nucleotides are TGTGCCAGCAGCTTAGATGCCGTAGTCTCCTCGGGAAGATATGGCTACACCTTC. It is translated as CASSLDAVVSSGRYGYTF.

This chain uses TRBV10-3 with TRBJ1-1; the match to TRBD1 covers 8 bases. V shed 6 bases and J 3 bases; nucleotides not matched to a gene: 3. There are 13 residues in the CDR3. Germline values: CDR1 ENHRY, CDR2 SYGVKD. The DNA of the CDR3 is TGTGCCATCAGGGGGACAGGCGACACTGAAGCTTTCTTT. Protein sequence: CAIRGTGDTEAFF.

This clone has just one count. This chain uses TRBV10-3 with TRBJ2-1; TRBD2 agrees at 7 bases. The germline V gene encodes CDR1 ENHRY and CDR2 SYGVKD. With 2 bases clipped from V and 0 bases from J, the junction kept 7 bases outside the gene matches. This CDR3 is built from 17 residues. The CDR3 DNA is TGTGCCATCAGTGAGGGGGGAGGGGCTAGCTCCTACAATGAGCAGTTCTTC. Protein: CAISEGGGASSYNEQFF.

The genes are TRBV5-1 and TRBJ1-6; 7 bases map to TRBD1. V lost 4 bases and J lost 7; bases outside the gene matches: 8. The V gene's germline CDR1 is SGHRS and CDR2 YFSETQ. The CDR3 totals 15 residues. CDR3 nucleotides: TGCGCCAGCAGCCTGGGACAGCCTAGGAATTCACCCCTCCACTTT. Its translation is CASSLGQPRNSPLHF. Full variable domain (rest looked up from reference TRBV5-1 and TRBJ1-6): KAGVTQTPRYLIKTRGQQVTLSCSPISGHRSVSWYQQTPGQGLQFLFEYFSETQRNKGNFPGRFSGRQFSNSRSEMNVSTLELGDSALYLCASSLGQPRNSPLHFGNGTRLTVT.

Here the CDR3 reads CASKDTEYQETQYF. CDR3 bases: TGTGCCAGCAAGGACACTGAGTACCAAGAGACCCAGTACTTC. The chain combines TRBV27 with TRBJ2-5, with D perhaps TRBD1 (5 bases). CDR1 is MNHEY and CDR2 is SMNVEV in the germline V gene (reference sequence). This CDR3 comprises 14 residues. Trimming pared 7 bases from V and 0 bases from J, leaving 12 bases between.

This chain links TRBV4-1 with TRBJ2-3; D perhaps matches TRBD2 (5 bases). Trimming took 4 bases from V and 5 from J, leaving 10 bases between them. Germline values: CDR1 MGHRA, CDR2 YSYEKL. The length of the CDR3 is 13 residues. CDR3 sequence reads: CASSLPREDTQYF. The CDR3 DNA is TGCGCCAGCAGCCTCCCCCGGGAAGATACGCAGTATTTT.

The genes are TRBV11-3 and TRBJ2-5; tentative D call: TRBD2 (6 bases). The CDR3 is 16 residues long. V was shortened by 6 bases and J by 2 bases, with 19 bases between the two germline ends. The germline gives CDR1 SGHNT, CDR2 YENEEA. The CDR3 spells CASSSQDYYLQETQYF. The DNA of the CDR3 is TGTGCCAGCAGTTCTCAGGACTACTATCTACAAGAGACCCAGTACTTC.

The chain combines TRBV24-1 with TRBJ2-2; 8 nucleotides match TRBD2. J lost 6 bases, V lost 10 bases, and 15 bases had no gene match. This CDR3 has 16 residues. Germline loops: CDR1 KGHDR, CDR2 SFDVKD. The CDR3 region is CATAEGAGVKAGELFF. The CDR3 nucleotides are TGTGCCACTGCCGAGGGAGCGGGAGTAAAGGCCGGGGAGCTGTTTTTT.

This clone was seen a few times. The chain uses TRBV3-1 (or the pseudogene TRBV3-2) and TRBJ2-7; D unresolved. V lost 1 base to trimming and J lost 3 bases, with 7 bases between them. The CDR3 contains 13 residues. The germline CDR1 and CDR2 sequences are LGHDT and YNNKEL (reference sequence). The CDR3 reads CASSQAPIYEQYF. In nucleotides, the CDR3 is TGTGCCAGCAGCCAAGCCCCCATCTACGAGCAGTACTTC.

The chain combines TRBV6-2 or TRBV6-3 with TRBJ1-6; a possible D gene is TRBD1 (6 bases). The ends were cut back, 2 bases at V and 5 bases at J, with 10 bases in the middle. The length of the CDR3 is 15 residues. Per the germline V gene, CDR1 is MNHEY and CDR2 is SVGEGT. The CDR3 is CASSYPYRDNSPLHF. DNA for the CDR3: TGTGCCAGCAGTTACCCCTACAGGGATAATTCACCCCTCCACTTT.

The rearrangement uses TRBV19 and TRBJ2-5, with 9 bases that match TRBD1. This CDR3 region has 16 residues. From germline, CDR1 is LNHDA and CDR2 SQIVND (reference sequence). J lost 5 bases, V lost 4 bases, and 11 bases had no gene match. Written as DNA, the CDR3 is TGTGCCAGTAGTAGCAACCGGGACAGGGTTCGGGAGACCCAGTACTTC. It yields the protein CASSSNRDRVRETQYF. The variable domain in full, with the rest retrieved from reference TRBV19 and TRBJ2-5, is DGGITQSPKYLFRKEGQNVTLSCEQNLNHDAMYWYRQDPGQGLRLIYYSQIVNDFQKGDIAEGYSVSREKKESFPLTVTSAQKNPTAFYLCASSSNRDRVRETQYFGPGTRLLVL.

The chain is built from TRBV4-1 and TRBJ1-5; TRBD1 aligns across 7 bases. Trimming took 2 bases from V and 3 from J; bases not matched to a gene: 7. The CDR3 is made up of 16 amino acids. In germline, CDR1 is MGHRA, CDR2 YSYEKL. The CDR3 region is CASSQLAGGLNQPQHF. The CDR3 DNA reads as TGCGCCAGCAGCCAACTGGCAGGGGGTCTCAATCAGCCCCAGCATTTT.

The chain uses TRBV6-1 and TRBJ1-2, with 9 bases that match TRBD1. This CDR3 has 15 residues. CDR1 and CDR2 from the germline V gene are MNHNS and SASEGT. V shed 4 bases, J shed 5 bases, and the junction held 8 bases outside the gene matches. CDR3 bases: TGTGCCAGCAGTGCGGGACAGGGCTCATTATATGGCTACACCTTC. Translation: CASSAGQGSLYGYTF.

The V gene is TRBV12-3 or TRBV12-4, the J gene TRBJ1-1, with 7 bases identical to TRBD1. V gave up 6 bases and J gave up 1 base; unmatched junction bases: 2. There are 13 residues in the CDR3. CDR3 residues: CASSRQGNTEAFF. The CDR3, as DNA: TGTGCCAGCAGCCGACAGGGGAACACTGAAGCTTTCTTT.

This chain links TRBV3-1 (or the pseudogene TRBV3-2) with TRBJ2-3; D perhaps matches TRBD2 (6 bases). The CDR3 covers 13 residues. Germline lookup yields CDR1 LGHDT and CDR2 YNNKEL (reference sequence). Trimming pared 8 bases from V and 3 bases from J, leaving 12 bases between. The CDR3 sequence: CASLHGGTDTQYF. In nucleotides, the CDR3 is TGTGCCAGCCTTCACGGAGGGACAGATACGCAGTATTTT.

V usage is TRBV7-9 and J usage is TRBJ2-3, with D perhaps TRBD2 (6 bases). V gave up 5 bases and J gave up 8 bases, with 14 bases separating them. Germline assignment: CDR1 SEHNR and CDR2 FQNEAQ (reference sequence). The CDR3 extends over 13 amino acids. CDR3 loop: CASSTGGAVTQYF. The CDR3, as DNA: TGTGCCAGCAGCACCGGAGGGGCGGTTACGCAGTATTTT.

CDR3 DNA sequence: TGTGCCAGCAGCTTAGTTGGGGAGTCCTTCTATGGCTACACCTTC. Encoded protein: CASSLVGESFYGYTF. The chain carries TRBV7-2 and TRBJ1-2; D is undetermined. V lost 1 base to trimming and J lost 4 bases, with 13 bases between them. Germline loops: CDR1 SGHTA, CDR2 FQGNSA. The length of the CDR3 is 15 residues.

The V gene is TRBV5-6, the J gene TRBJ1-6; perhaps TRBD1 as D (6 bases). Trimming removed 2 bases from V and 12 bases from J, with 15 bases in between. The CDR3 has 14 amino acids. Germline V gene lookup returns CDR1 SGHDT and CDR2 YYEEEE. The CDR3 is CASSFSGGAEPLHF. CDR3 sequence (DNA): TGTGCCAGCAGCTTTTCGGGGGGGGCCGAACCCCTCCACTTT.

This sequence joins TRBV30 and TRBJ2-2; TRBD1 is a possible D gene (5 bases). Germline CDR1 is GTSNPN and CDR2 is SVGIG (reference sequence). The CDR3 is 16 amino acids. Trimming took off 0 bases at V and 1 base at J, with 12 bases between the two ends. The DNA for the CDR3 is TGTGCCTGGAGTGTGGGGCTACAGATGAACACCGGGGAGCTGTTTTTT. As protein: CAWSVGLQMNTGELFF.

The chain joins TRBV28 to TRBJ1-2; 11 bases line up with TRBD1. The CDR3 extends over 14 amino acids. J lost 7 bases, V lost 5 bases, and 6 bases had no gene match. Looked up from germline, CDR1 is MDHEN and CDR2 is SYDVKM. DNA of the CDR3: TGTGCCAGCAGTCCAGGACAGGGGGCGGGTGGCTACACCTTC. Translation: CASSPGQGAGGYTF.

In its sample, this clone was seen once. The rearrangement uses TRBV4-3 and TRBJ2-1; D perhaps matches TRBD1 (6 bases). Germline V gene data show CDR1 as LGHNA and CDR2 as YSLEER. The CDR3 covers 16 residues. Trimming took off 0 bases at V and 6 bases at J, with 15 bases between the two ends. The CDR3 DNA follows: TGCGCCAGCAGCCAAGACAGGGGTAGGGCGATCAATGAGCAGTTCTTC. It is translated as CASSQDRGRAINEQFF.

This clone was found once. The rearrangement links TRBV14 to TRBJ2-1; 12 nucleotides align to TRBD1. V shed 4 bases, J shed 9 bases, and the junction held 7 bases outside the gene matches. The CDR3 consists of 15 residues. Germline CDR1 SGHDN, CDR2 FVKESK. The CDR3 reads CASSPAGTGGVEQFF. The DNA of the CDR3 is TGTGCCAGCAGCCCCGCGGGGACAGGGGGCGTTGAGCAGTTCTTC.

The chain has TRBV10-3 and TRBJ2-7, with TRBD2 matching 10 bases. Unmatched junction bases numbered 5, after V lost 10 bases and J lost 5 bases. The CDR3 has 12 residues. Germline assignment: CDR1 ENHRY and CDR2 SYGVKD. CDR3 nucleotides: TGTGCCACAACTAGCGGGGTCCACGAGCAGTACTTC. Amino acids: CATTSGVHEQYF.

As DNA, the CDR3 is TGTGCCAGCAGCCCCCGCCGGGGGGCGAACACCGGGGAGCTGTTTTTT. Encoded protein: CASSPRRGANTGELFF. The chain carries TRBV3-1 (or the pseudogene TRBV3-2) and TRBJ2-2; 7 nucleotides match TRBD2. The germline V gene encodes CDR1 LGHDT and CDR2 YNNKEL (reference sequence). This CDR3 is built from 16 residues. Trimming took 4 bases from V and 0 from J; bases not matched to a gene: 5.

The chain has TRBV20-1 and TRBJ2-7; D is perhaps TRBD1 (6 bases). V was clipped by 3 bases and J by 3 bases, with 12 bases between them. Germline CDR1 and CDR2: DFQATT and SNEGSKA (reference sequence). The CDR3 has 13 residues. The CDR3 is CSASTGTSYEQYF. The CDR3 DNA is TGCAGTGCTAGTACCGGGACAAGCTACGAGCAGTACTTC.

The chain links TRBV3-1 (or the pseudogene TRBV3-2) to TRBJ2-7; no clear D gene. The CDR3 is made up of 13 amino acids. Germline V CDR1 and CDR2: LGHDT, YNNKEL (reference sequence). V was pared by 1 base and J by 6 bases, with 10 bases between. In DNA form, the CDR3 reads TGTGCCAGCAGCCAAGTTCTGTCTTCCGAGCAGTACTTC. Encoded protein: CASSQVLSSEQYF.

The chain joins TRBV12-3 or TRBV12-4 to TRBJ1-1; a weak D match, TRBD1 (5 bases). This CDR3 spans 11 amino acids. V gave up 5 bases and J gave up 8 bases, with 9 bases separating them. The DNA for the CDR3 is TGTGCCAGCAGTCCCGGACACGAAGCTTTCTTT. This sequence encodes CASSPGHEAFF.